The 18 T cell receptor beta chains reported below all come from one sample, sequenced in a study of blood T cell repertoires in COVID-19. Produced via immunoSEQ multiplex PCR; TCRdb's table is partial and in-frame only. The sample holds fewer than 150,000 clones; under 80% are singletons and the top ten take about 2.3%. Sequencing was done on a sample of peripheral blood. These TCRs come from a man over 45 with acute or convalescent COVID-19.

The sample holds one count of this clone. A read error may produce the germline difference seen at one junction end. The chain employs TRBV2 and TRBJ1-1, with a weak D call TRBD1 (6 bases). CDR1 is SNHLY and CDR2 is FYNNEI in the germline V gene. There are 11 residues in the CDR3. In DNA, the CDR3 is TGTGCCAGCAGTGAAGAGGGACACGACGGCTTT. It codes for CASSEEGHDGF. Filled out from reference TRBV2 and TRBJ1-1, the complete variable domain reads EPEVTQTPSHQVTQMGQEVILRCVPISNHLYFYWYRQILGQKVEFLVSFYNNEISEKSEIFDDQFSVERPDGSNFTLKIRSTKLEDSAMYFCASSEEGHDGFGQGTRLTVV.

The chain employs TRBV6-1 and TRBJ1-2; D perhaps matches TRBD1 (5 bases). Germline V CDR1 and CDR2: MNHNS, SASEGT. V lost 2 bases and J lost 6, with 16 bases in between. This CDR3 spans 15 amino acids. The CDR3 nucleotides read TGTGCCAGCAGTGAAATGGGGGAGGGAACGGATGGCTACACCTTC. Protein: CASSEMGEGTDGYTF.

V and J are TRBV20-1 and TRBJ1-4; D is unresolved. CDR1 is DFQATT and CDR2 is SNEGSKA in the germline V gene (reference sequence). The CDR3 covers 13 residues. Trimming stripped 3 bases from V and 8 bases from J, with 13 bases between. The CDR3, as DNA: TGCAGTGCTAGTGCAGGCGATGGGGAAAAACTGTTTTTT. Its translation: CSASAGDGEKLFF.

The V call is TRBV27, the J call TRBJ1-2; 11 nucleotides match TRBD1. The germline V gene encodes CDR1 MNHEY and CDR2 SMNVEV (reference sequence). The CDR3 runs 12 residues. V shed 6 bases and J 6 bases; nucleotides not matched to a gene: 0. This CDR3 reads CASRDRGHGYTF. The CDR3, as DNA: TGTGCCAGCAGGGACAGGGGGCATGGCTACACCTTC.

This clone was picked up a small number of times. The rearrangement joins TRBV7-8 to TRBJ1-6; D is perhaps TRBD1 (5 bases). Per germline, CDR1 SGHVS and CDR2 FQNEAQ. Trimming left V 0 bases short and J 5 bases short, with 8 bases between. The CDR3 has 15 residues. The CDR3 region has the DNA TGTGCCAGCAGCTTAGCAAAGGGGAATAATTCACCCCTCCACTTT. It encodes CASSLAKGNNSPLHF.

The chain recombines TRBV12-3 or TRBV12-4 with TRBJ1-1; D remains ambiguous. V gave up 8 bases and J gave up 1 base, with 11 bases separating them. The CDR3 length is 13 residues. The CDR3 sequence is CASSPYGNTEAFF. Written as DNA, the CDR3 is TGTGCCAGCTCTCCTTACGGGAACACTGAAGCTTTCTTT.

CDR3 DNA: TGTGCCAGCAAAGATAACAACCGAGCTTTCTTT. Its translation: CASKDNNRAFF. The rearrangement uses TRBV2 and TRBJ1-1, with D unclear. This CDR3 has 11 amino acids. The V gene's germline CDR1 is SNHLY and CDR2 FYNNEI. V was trimmed by 7 bases and J by 10 bases, leaving 13 bases between them.

This clone has more than one count but fewer than ten. The chain has TRBV6-6 and TRBJ1-1; the match to TRBD1 covers 8 bases. Germline CDR1 reads MNHNY; CDR2 reads SVGAGI (reference sequence). The CDR3 extends over 14 amino acids. The trim removed 5 bases at V and 4 bases at J, leaving 6 bases unmatched. CDR3 sequence reads: CASSDRGMGTEAFF. Written as DNA, the CDR3 is TGTGCCAGCAGTGACAGGGGAATGGGCACTGAAGCTTTCTTT.

The rearrangement joins TRBV4-2 to TRBJ2-7, with D possibly being TRBD1 (6 bases). Per germline, CDR1 LGHNA and CDR2 YNFKEQ. CDR3 length equals 14 residues. V was cut by 4 bases and J by 2 bases, with 12 bases left in between. CDR3 amino acids: CASSPWAGAYEQYF. Written as DNA, the CDR3 is TGTGCCAGCAGCCCTTGGGCAGGGGCCTACGAGCAGTACTTC.

In DNA form, the CDR3 reads TGTGCCAGTAGTAGTATGACAGAAAATTCACCCCTCCACTTT. Encoded protein: CASSSMTENSPLHF. The gene calls are TRBV19 and TRBJ1-6, with D possibly matching TRBD1 (5 bases). CDR1 and CDR2 from the germline V gene are LNHDA and SQIVND (reference sequence). V lost 4 bases and J lost 7, with 11 bases in between. The CDR3 is made up of 14 amino acids.

This clone was counted a single time. V and J are TRBV6-1 and TRBJ1-6; D not resolved. CDR1 and CDR2 (germline): MNHNS, SASEGT. V dropped 1 base and J dropped 7 bases, with 8 bases sitting between them. CDR3 length equals 14 residues. The CDR3 nucleotides are TGTGCCAGCAGTGAAGTTTCGGTGAATTCACCCCTCCACTTT. Residues: CASSEVSVNSPLHF.

This clone occurred a few times. V gene TRBV24-1 combines with J gene TRBJ2-2, with 11 bases identical to TRBD2. This CDR3 has 17 residues. CDR1 KGHDR and CDR2 SFDVKD come from the germline V gene. J gave up 3 bases and V 4 bases, and 6 bases lay outside the gene matches. CDR3 in DNA: TGTGCCACCAGTGAGCCGACTAGCGGGAAGTACACCGGGGAGCTGTTTTTT. It encodes CATSEPTSGKYTGELFF.

The chain employs TRBV14 and TRBJ2-7; D call uncertain. Trimming took off 3 bases at V and 5 bases at J, with 8 bases between the two ends. Germline V lookup: CDR1 SGHDN, CDR2 FVKESK. The CDR3 runs 12 residues. CDR3 bases: TGTGCCAGCAGCCATTTCGTAAACGAGCAGTACTTC. It yields the protein CASSHFVNEQYF. Using reference TRBV14 and TRBJ2-7 for the parts outside the CDR3, the full variable domain is EAGVTQFPSHSVIEKGQTVTLRCDPISGHDNLYWYRRVMGKEIKFLLHFVKESKQDESGMPNNRFLAERTGGTYSTLKVQPAELEDSGVYFCASSHFVNEQYFGPGTRLTVT.

This chain uses TRBV7-8 with TRBJ2-5; possibly TRBD1 for D (6 bases). CDR3 size: 14 residues. The V gene's germline CDR1 is SGHVS and CDR2 FQNEAQ. V lost 1 base and J lost 1, with 7 bases in between. The CDR3 sequence: CASSLDRAQETQYF. DNA for the CDR3: TGTGCCAGCAGCTTAGACAGGGCCCAAGAGACCCAGTACTTC.

A word on this clone: A junction boundary mismatches the germline segment, possibly from a read error. The V call is TRBV7-3, the J call TRBJ1-4; perhaps TRBD1 as D (6 bases). From germline, CDR1 is SGHTA and CDR2 FQGTGA. This CDR3 spans 13 amino acids. Written as DNA, the CDR3 is TGTGCCAGCAGCGTAACCGACAGGGAAAAACTGTTTTTT. Translated, it gives CASSVTDREKLFF.

The genes are TRBV19 and TRBJ2-7; D possibly corresponds to TRBD1 (5 bases). The CDR3 contains 13 residues. The V gene's germline CDR1 is LNHDA and CDR2 SQIVND (reference sequence). Trimming stripped 11 bases from V and 5 bases from J, with 19 bases between. This CDR3 is CAGPYSRTNEQYF. The DNA for the CDR3 is TGTGCCGGTCCCTATAGCAGGACAAACGAGCAGTACTTC.

CDR3 loop: CASTPRGARFNGYTF. The CDR3, as DNA: TGCGCCAGCACCCCACGGGGGGCGCGTTTTAATGGCTACACCTTC. V usage is TRBV5-1 and J usage is TRBJ1-2; D possibly corresponds to TRBD1 (6 bases). Germline assignment: CDR1 SGHRS and CDR2 YFSETQ. Trimming removed 6 bases at V and 6 bases at J, with 21 bases between. The CDR3 totals 15 residues.

This clone came up once. The chain uses TRBV29-1 and TRBJ2-5, with 12 bases matching TRBD2. V shed 6 bases and J 4 bases; nucleotides not matched to a gene: 6. The CDR3 is 14 residues long. Germline CDR1 is SQVTM and CDR2 is ANQGSEA. In DNA form, the CDR3 reads TGCAGCGTGACGGGACTAGCGGGCTTAGAGACCCAGTACTTC. This codes for CSVTGLAGLETQYF.